Each of the 29 T cell receptor beta chains below was sequenced from the same sample in a study of T-cell memory formation after mild COVID-19. MiXCR, run by TCRdb on the 5' RACE reads, gives a single entry per CDR3 protein. Among just under 350,000 distinct CDR3 sequences listed, 13% were seen once. The sample was PBMCs or a T cell subset sorted from them (not recorded which). These receptor sequences come from a man in his late teens or twenties who had mild COVID-19 (a few samples of this study predate the infection). Cell type and time point are not known.

CDR3 bases: TGTGCCACCAGTGCCCCACTAGCGGGGTCTACGCAGTATTTT. This codes for CATSAPLAGSTQYF. The rearrangement uses TRBV24-1 and TRBJ2-3, with 10 bases identical to TRBD2. After removal of 5 bases from V and 8 bases from J, the junction contained 6 bases not matched to a gene. Germline-derived CDR1 and CDR2 are KGHDR and SFDVKD. The CDR3 sequence is 14 residues long.

The V and J genes are TRBV2 and TRBJ1-5; 7 nucleotides agree with TRBD1. Per germline, CDR1 SNHLY and CDR2 FYNNEI. V lost 1 base and J lost 1; bases outside the gene matches: 4. This CDR3 is 16 amino acids long. The DNA of the CDR3 is TGTGCCAGCAGTGAAGGGGCAGGGGGGAGCAATCAGCCCCAGCATTTT. Encoded protein: CASSEGAGGSNQPQHF.

The rearrangement joins TRBV7-9 to TRBJ2-2; 12 bases map to TRBD1. Germline assignment: CDR1 SEHNR and CDR2 FQNEAQ (reference sequence). CDR3 length equals 16 residues. V gave up 5 bases and J gave up 3 bases; unmatched junction bases: 4. For the CDR3, the DNA is TGTGCCAGCAGCCCGGGACAGGGGGCTGACACCGGGGAGCTGTTTTTT. Its protein is CASSPGQGADTGELFF.

The chain has TRBV7-8 and TRBJ2-1; a weak D match, TRBD2 (7 bases). V dropped 8 bases and J dropped 5 bases, with 16 bases sitting between them. This CDR3 region has 14 residues. Germline-derived CDR1 and CDR2 are SGHVS and FQNEAQ. The CDR3 DNA sequence: TGTGCCAGCGGTCTGACGGGGGGCGACAATGAGCAGTTCTTC. Its protein is CASGLTGGDNEQFF.

This clonotype was counted between two and nine times. This chain joins TRBV29-1 and TRBJ2-3; the D gene could be TRBD1 or TRBD2 (6 bases each). Per germline, CDR1 SQVTM and CDR2 ANQGSEA. The V gene lost 2 bases and the J gene lost 1 base, with 7 bases spanning the gap. The CDR3 is 13 amino acids. Written as DNA, the CDR3 is TGCAGCGTTGAAAGGGGGGGCACAGATACGCAGTATTTT. This sequence encodes CSVERGGTDTQYF.

This clonotype was seen a few times. The V call is TRBV10-3, the J call TRBJ2-5, with TRBD1 matching 7 bases. The CDR3 is 14 residues long. Losses at the gene ends were 2 bases for V and 4 bases for J; bases not matched to a gene: 4. The germline CDR1 and CDR2 sequences are ENHRY and SYGVKD. CDR3 amino acids: CAISEVSGGETQYF. In DNA form, the CDR3 reads TGTGCCATCAGTGAGGTGTCAGGGGGAGAGACCCAGTACTTC.

Only a few counts were recorded for this clonotype. This rearrangement joins TRBV6-5 to TRBJ1-5; 8 bases are shared with TRBD1. The trim removed 5 bases at V and 4 bases at J, leaving 1 base unmatched. Germline CDR1 and CDR2: MNHEY and SVGAGI. The CDR3 spans 13 residues. CDR3 region: CASSRTGNQPQHF. The CDR3 DNA is TGTGCCAGCAGTAGGACAGGGAATCAGCCCCAGCATTTT.

The sample holds a few counts of this clonotype. The V and J genes are TRBV7-2 and TRBJ2-5, with D hard to call. CDR1 is SGHTA and CDR2 is FQGNSA in the germline V gene. The CDR3 covers 11 residues. V was clipped by 4 bases and J by 3 bases, with 3 bases between them. This CDR3 reads CASSWEETQYF. CDR3 nucleotide sequence: TGTGCCAGCAGCTGGGAAGAGACCCAGTACTTC.

V is TRBV5-1 and J is TRBJ2-4, with 14 positions matching TRBD2. CDR1 is SGHRS and CDR2 is YFSETQ in the germline V gene. The CDR3 has 16 residues. The V segment lost 3 bases and the J segment 8 bases; nucleotides outside the gene matches: 7. The CDR3 here is CASSSGLAGGPDIQYF. CDR3 in DNA: TGCGCCAGCAGCTCAGGACTAGCGGGGGGCCCGGACATTCAGTACTTC.

This clonotype was found many times. V and J are TRBV29-1 and TRBJ2-7, with D maybe TRBD1 (6 bases). The CDR3 loop spans 13 amino acids. Deletions cut 5 bases from V and 3 bases from J, with 14 bases between. Germline V gene sequence: CDR1 SQVTM, CDR2 ANQGSEA. Written as DNA, the CDR3 is TGCAGCGTTCGAGCAGGGGATAGCTACGAGCAGTACTTC. Amino acids: CSVRAGDSYEQYF.

The chain is built from TRBV20-1 and TRBJ2-7, with D perhaps matching TRBD2 (6 bases). Per germline, CDR1 DFQATT and CDR2 SNEGSKA (reference sequence). The germline V and J ends were trimmed by 0 bases and 0 bases, with 12 bases remaining between them. The CDR3 is made up of 15 amino acids. The DNA for the CDR3 is TGCAGTGCTAGAGATTCCGGGACTTTCTCCTACGAGCAGTACGTC. Protein: CSARDSGTFSYEQYV.

V gene TRBV6-5 combines with J gene TRBJ2-7; TRBD1 might be the D (6 bases). The CDR3 is 15 amino acids. The V end was cut by 5 bases, the J end by 0 bases, with 14 bases between. Germline CDR1 and CDR2: MNHEY and SVGAGI. CDR3 in amino acids: CASSLDRPLSYEQYF. As DNA, the CDR3 is TGTGCCAGCAGTCTTGACAGGCCACTCTCCTACGAGCAGTACTTC.

The chain uses TRBV2 and TRBJ2-3; D gene ambiguous. V shed 5 bases and J shed 4 bases, with 16 bases lying between them. The V gene's germline CDR1 is SNHLY and CDR2 FYNNEI. The CDR3 contains 15 residues. CDR3 protein: CASSRPPTQADTQYF. DNA of the CDR3: TGTGCCAGCAGTCGACCCCCCACGCAGGCAGATACGCAGTATTTT.

This chain links TRBV20-1 with TRBJ2-7; 7 positions agree with TRBD1. Germline trimming cut 8 bases from V and 4 bases from J; bases unmatched to any gene: 8. The CDR3 contains 12 residues. Germline V gene lookup returns CDR1 DFQATT and CDR2 SNEGSKA (reference sequence). CDR3 DNA sequence: TGCAGTACCCGGGACAGTATTTACGAGCAGTACTTC. Encoded protein: CSTRDSIYEQYF.

There are a few counts of this clonotype. CDR3 residues: CSASSRAGNQPQHF. DNA of the CDR3: TGCAGTGCTAGTTCCAGGGCGGGCAATCAGCCCCAGCATTTT. The chain carries TRBV20-1 and TRBJ1-5, with a tentative D call TRBD1 (5 bases). This CDR3 is 14 amino acids long. Trimming took off 3 bases at V and 2 bases at J, with 11 bases between the two ends. Germline CDR1 and CDR2: DFQATT and SNEGSKA (reference sequence).

The CDR3 sequence is CASSFSGVGTEAFF. For the CDR3, the DNA is TGTGCCAGCAGCTTCAGCGGGGTCGGCACTGAAGCTTTCTTT. The V call is TRBV3-1, the J call TRBJ1-1; D call uncertain. The CDR3 length is 14 residues. Trimming stripped 5 bases from V and 4 bases from J, with 14 bases between. Germline V CDR1 and CDR2: LGHDT, YNNKEL (reference sequence).

This sequence joins TRBV11-3 and TRBJ1-1, with D uncertain. The germline CDR1 and CDR2 sequences are SGHNT and YENEEA. V was cut by 3 bases and J by 7 bases, with 15 bases left in between. The CDR3 totals 14 residues. CDR3 DNA sequence: TGTGCCAGCAGCTTTTACTCGTCGATCGTTGAAGCTTTCTTT. Protein product: CASSFYSSIVEAFF.

The chain joins TRBV5-1 to TRBJ2-1, with no clear D. The CDR3 is made up of 14 amino acids. CDR1 and CDR2 (germline): SGHRS, YFSETQ. V was cut by 1 base and J by 5 bases, with 10 bases left in between. The CDR3 protein is CASSLRVSNNEQFF. CDR3 in DNA: TGCGCCAGCAGCTTGCGGGTTTCCAACAATGAGCAGTTCTTC.

In this sample, this clonotype turned up a few times. This rearrangement joins TRBV11-3 to TRBJ2-1; 10 nucleotides match TRBD2. The junction had 11 bases not matched to a gene; V was cut back by 5 bases and J by 7 bases. CDR1 and CDR2 (germline): SGHNT, YENEEA. There are 16 residues in the CDR3. The CDR3 DNA is TGTGCCAGCAGCCGAATAAGCGGGGGGGTGGGAAATGAGCAGTTCTTC. Translation gives CASSRISGGVGNEQFF.

The V and J genes are TRBV7-9 and TRBJ2-7; TRBD2 matches 8 bases. V shed 5 bases, J shed 2 bases, and the junction held 8 bases outside the gene matches. Germline V gene sequence: CDR1 SEHNR, CDR2 FQNEAQ (reference sequence). This CDR3 comprises 15 residues. The CDR3 is CASSAIGGVPYEQYV. The CDR3 region has the DNA TGTGCCAGCAGCGCCATCGGGGGGGTGCCCTACGAGCAGTACGTC.

This clonotype was detected a few times. The chain recombines TRBV6-2 or TRBV6-3 with TRBJ2-3; 11 bases agree with TRBD2. V lost 5 bases, J lost 13 bases, and 5 bases stayed unmatched. The germline CDR1 and CDR2 sequences are MNHEY and SVGEGT. This CDR3 spans 12 amino acids. The CDR3 sequence: CASSQTSGDEYF. The CDR3, as DNA: TGTGCCAGCAGTCAGACTAGCGGGGACGAGTATTTT.

The rearrangement joins TRBV18 to TRBJ2-3; D could derive from TRBD1 or TRBD2 (5 bases each). Germline V CDR1 and CDR2: KGHSH, LQKENI. Trimming removed 3 bases from V and 0 bases from J, with 10 bases in between. The CDR3 totals 15 residues. The CDR3, as DNA: TGTGCCAGCTCACCGGCCGGGGCCAGCACAGATACGCAGTATTTT. It codes for CASSPAGASTDTQYF.

In this sample, this clonotype turned up many times. The rearrangement joins TRBV3-1 to TRBJ2-1, with TRBD2 identical over 8 bases. The V gene's germline CDR1 is LGHDT and CDR2 YNNKEL (reference sequence). V gave up 0 bases and J gave up 4 bases; unmatched junction bases: 8. This CDR3 is 17 amino acids long. CDR3 sequence reads: CASSQDEVVAGYNEQFF. DNA for the CDR3: TGTGCCAGCAGCCAAGATGAGGTGGTAGCGGGGTACAATGAGCAGTTCTTC.

J is TRBJ2-7 and V is TRBV29-1; possibly TRBD2 for D (6 bases). The CDR3 length is 13 residues. Trimming pared 5 bases from V and 0 bases from J, leaving 11 bases between. The V gene's germline CDR1 is SQVTM and CDR2 ANQGSEA. CDR3 bases: TGCAGCGTTTTTGACGGGGGCTCCTACGAGCAGTACTTC. Amino acids: CSVFDGGSYEQYF.

This clonotype was picked up a small number of times. The chain links TRBV6-2 or TRBV6-3 to TRBJ2-7; no definite D call. Germline values: CDR1 MNHEY, CDR2 SVGEGT. The V end was cut by 4 bases, the J end by 0 bases, with 13 bases between. The CDR3 totals 15 residues. The DNA of the CDR3 is TGTGCCAGCAGTTTCAGCCGTTTGAGCTCCTACGAGCAGTACTTC. This codes for CASSFSRLSSYEQYF.

The sample holds a few counts of this clonotype. The chain joins TRBV27 to TRBJ1-2, with 10 bases identical to TRBD1. The CDR3 covers 14 residues. V lost 11 bases to trimming and J lost 5 bases; unmatched junction nucleotides: 11. Germline V gene sequence: CDR1 MNHEY, CDR2 SMNVEV (reference sequence). CDR3 residues: CAAGVLGQGYGYTF. DNA for the CDR3: TGTGCCGCAGGAGTGCTGGGACAGGGGTATGGCTACACCTTC.

This clonotype was counted between two and nine times. The junction departs from the called germline gene at one end, perhaps through a read error. The chain joins TRBV29-1 to TRBJ2-5; no reliable D call. The CDR3 has 12 amino acids. Germline CDR1 and CDR2: SQVTM and ANQGSEA. The CDR3 loop reads CSVEDGPETQYF. In DNA form, the CDR3 reads TGCAGCGTCGAAGACGGCCCAGAGACCCAGTACTTC.

The chain combines TRBV6-1 with TRBJ2-7, with a weak D call TRBD1 (6 bases). Germline CDR1 reads MNHNS; CDR2 reads SASEGT. This CDR3 spans 13 amino acids. The CDR3 DNA follows: TGTGCCAGCAGAACAGGGCTAGCCTACGAGAAGTACGTC. Translated: CASRTGLAYEKYV.

This clonotype was observed a few times. V usage is TRBV6-2 or TRBV6-3 and J usage is TRBJ2-7, with D possibly being TRBD1 (5 bases). Germline CDR1 and CDR2: MNHEY and SVGEGT. The CDR3 loop spans 15 amino acids. Trimming took off 6 bases at V and 7 bases at J, with 22 bases between the two ends. This CDR3 reads CASSRAWGLLREQYF. Here the CDR3 DNA reads TGTGCCAGCAGCCGCGCTTGGGGCCTCCTCCGGGAGCAGTACTTC.